This passage covers 19 T cell receptor beta chains from one sample sequenced in a study of technical replicates of blood from a few donors. Some clones are missing from TCRdb's copy, which holds only in-frame ones; the method was immunoSEQ multiplex PCR. Among approximately 79,000 clones listed, around 97% were seen once. Sequencing was performed on T cells isolated from PBMCs. These receptors all stem from a human donor in good health.

The chain joins TRBV5-1 to TRBJ2-7; TRBD2 might be the D (5 bases). V was clipped by 5 bases and J by 3 bases, with 21 bases between them. CDR3 size: 16 residues. Germline V gene lookup returns CDR1 SGHRS and CDR2 YFSETQ. This CDR3 is CASRRGGGAGDYEQYF. The CDR3 region has the DNA TGCGCCAGCAGACGGGGTGGAGGCGCGGGTGACTACGAGCAGTACTTC.

This chain connects TRBV6-5 to TRBJ1-3; TRBD1 matches at 7 bases. This CDR3 is 14 amino acids long. Germline V lookup: CDR1 MNHEY, CDR2 SVGAGI. Losses at the gene ends were 4 bases for V and 1 base for J; bases not matched to a gene: 1. CDR3 sequence (DNA): TGTGCCAGCAGTTCGGACAGGTCTGGAAACACCATATATTTT. Translated, it gives CASSSDRSGNTIYF.

The chain combines TRBV4-1 with TRBJ1-1, with a tentative D call TRBD1 (5 bases). V was cut by 0 bases and J by 5 bases, with 13 bases left in between. This CDR3 has 15 amino acids. CDR1 MGHRA and CDR2 YSYEKL come from the germline V gene. The CDR3 sequence is CASSQEVPPGTEAFF. The DNA for the CDR3 is TGCGCCAGCAGCCAAGAGGTGCCCCCAGGGACTGAAGCTTTCTTT.

The chain combines TRBV7-3 with TRBJ1-6; 9 nucleotides agree with TRBD1. CDR3 length equals 15 residues. After removal of 2 bases from V and 7 bases from J, the junction contained 3 bases not matched to a gene. Germline loops: CDR1 SGHTA, CDR2 FQGTGA. CDR3 protein: CASSLYGTGNSPLHF. The CDR3 DNA sequence: TGTGCCAGCAGCTTATACGGGACAGGGAATTCACCCCTCCACTTT.

The V and J genes are TRBV5-6 and TRBJ2-7, with 8 bases aligning to TRBD1. Germline values: CDR1 SGHDT, CDR2 YYEEEE. The CDR3 covers 15 residues. V lost 4 bases to trimming and J lost 3 bases; unmatched junction nucleotides: 9. The DNA for the CDR3 is TGTGCCAGCAGCCCCGCATGGACAGGGCGCTACGAGCAGTACTTC. Protein: CASSPAWTGRYEQYF. The variable domain in full, completed from reference TRBV5-6 and TRBJ2-7, reads DAGVTQSPTHLIKTRGQQVTLRCSPKSGHDTVSWYQQALGQGPQFIFQYYEEEERQRGNFPDRFSGHQFPNYSSELNVNALLLGDSALYLCASSPAWTGRYEQYFGPGTRLTVT.

This chain uses TRBV9 with TRBJ1-1, with 7 bases lining up with TRBD1. CDR1 and CDR2 (germline): SGDLS, YYNGEE. This CDR3 region has 13 residues. V lost 4 bases and J lost 6; bases outside the gene matches: 6. CDR3 residues: CASSRIQGAEAFF. The CDR3 bases are TGTGCCAGCAGCCGAATTCAGGGGGCTGAAGCTTTCTTT. Variable domain in full (rest from reference TRBV9 and TRBJ1-1): DSGVTQTPKHLITATGQRVTLRCSPRSGDLSVYWYQQSLDQGLQFLIQYYNGEERAKGNILERFSAQQFPDLHSELNLSSLELGDSALYFCASSRIQGAEAFFGQGTRLTVV.

The chain carries TRBV7-8 and TRBJ1-2; the D is unclear. V lost 2 bases, J lost 2 bases, and 6 bases lay in between. Germline assignment: CDR1 SGHVS and CDR2 FQNEAQ. This CDR3 spans 13 amino acids. CDR3 DNA: TGTGCCAGCAGCTTAAAAATAAACTATGGCTACACCTTC. Translated, it gives CASSLKINYGYTF.

The rearrangement joins TRBV6-5 to TRBJ1-2, with D uncertain. Germline-derived CDR1 and CDR2 are MNHEY and SVGAGI. V was trimmed by 1 base and J by 5 bases, leaving 8 bases between them. CDR3 length: 13 amino acids. The CDR3 DNA reads TGTGCCAGCAGTTACTTTGCGTTATATGGCTACACCTTC. This encodes CASSYFALYGYTF.

V is TRBV2 and J is TRBJ2-3; 8 bases are shared with TRBD2. Trimming cost V 3 bases and J 2 bases; bases outside gene matches: 13. This CDR3 region has 18 residues. Germline-derived CDR1 and CDR2 are SNHLY and FYNNEI. CDR3 sequence reads: CASSEIGRLAINTDTQYF. The CDR3 DNA is TGTGCCAGCAGTGAGATAGGTAGACTAGCGATAAACACAGATACGCAGTATTTT.

CDR3 loop: CASSPEGAGANVLTF. DNA of the CDR3: TGTGCCAGCAGCCCCGAGGGGGCTGGGGCCAACGTCCTGACTTTC. The chain employs TRBV5-4 and TRBJ2-6; perhaps TRBD1 as D (6 bases). V lost 4 bases to trimming and J lost 2 bases, with 10 bases between them. CDR3 size: 15 residues. Germline values: CDR1 SGHNT, CDR2 YYREEE (reference sequence).

The chain employs TRBV11-3 and TRBJ1-1; 8 bases line up with TRBD1. This CDR3 spans 19 amino acids. Germline V gene data show CDR1 as SGHNT and CDR2 as YENEEA. V dropped 6 bases and J dropped 0; count of bases not matched to a gene: 18. The CDR3 coding sequence is TGTGCCAGCAGGCAAACGGTAGGGACAGGCAATGATATGAACACTGAAGCTTTCTTT. Amino acid sequence: CASRQTVGTGNDMNTEAFF.

This clone was seen more than once but under ten times. The V gene is TRBV5-6, the J gene TRBJ1-2; D unclear. This CDR3 is built from 14 residues. Trimming stripped 2 bases from V and 5 bases from J, with 13 bases between. From germline, CDR1 is SGHDT and CDR2 YYEEEE. For the CDR3, the DNA is TGTGCCAGCAGCTTCGGGAGTAACGATTATGGCTACACCTTC. Translated, it gives CASSFGSNDYGYTF. Complete variable domain (other parts from reference TRBV5-6 and TRBJ1-2): DAGVTQSPTHLIKTRGQQVTLRCSPKSGHDTVSWYQQALGQGPQFIFQYYEEEERQRGNFPDRFSGHQFPNYSSELNVNALLLGDSALYLCASSFGSNDYGYTFGSGTRLTVV.

This chain links TRBV11-2 with TRBJ2-3, with D tentatively TRBD1 (5 bases). This CDR3 contains 16 residues. Trimming cost V 2 bases and J 2 bases, with 14 bases left between them. CDR1 and CDR2 from the germline V gene are SGHAT and FQNNGV. Here the CDR3 DNA reads TGTGCCAGCAGCTTATTCTACCCAGGGCTCACAGATACGCAGTATTTT. Its translation is CASSLFYPGLTDTQYF.

V usage is TRBV5-1 and J usage is TRBJ2-7; 10 nucleotides line up with TRBD1. V shed 4 bases, J shed 7 bases, and the junction held 17 bases outside the gene matches. CDR1 and CDR2 from the germline V gene are SGHRS and YFSETQ. The length of the CDR3 is 17 residues. The CDR3 sequence is CASSARLGQGFVGEQYF. As DNA, the CDR3 is TGCGCCAGCAGCGCGCGCCTGGGACAGGGGTTCGTGGGGGAGCAGTACTTC.

J is TRBJ1-4 and V is TRBV30; D is perhaps TRBD1 (6 bases). Germline V gene sequence: CDR1 GTSNPN, CDR2 SVGIG (reference sequence). This CDR3 comprises 17 residues. The ends were cut back, 4 bases at V and 5 bases at J, with 23 bases in the middle. The chain's CDR3 is CAWTRPQGTSVNEKLFF. In nucleotides, the CDR3 is TGTGCCTGGACGAGGCCACAGGGAACGTCCGTAAATGAAAAACTGTTTTTT.

CDR3 region: CASSSRTGRLYEQYF. CDR3 sequence (DNA): TGTGCCAGCAGCTCACGGACAGGGCGGTTGTACGAGCAGTACTTC. V and J are TRBV11-2 and TRBJ2-7; 8 bases fit TRBD1. The CDR3 has 15 amino acids. Losses at the gene ends were 4 bases for V and 4 bases for J; bases not matched to a gene: 9. Germline CDR1 reads SGHAT; CDR2 reads FQNNGV.

The rearrangement joins TRBV6-5 to TRBJ2-2; D remains ambiguous. The CDR3 runs to 15 residues. Germline CDR1 reads MNHEY; CDR2 reads SVGAGI. The V gene lost 10 bases and the J gene lost 0 bases, with 15 bases spanning the gap. In nucleotides, the CDR3 is TGTGCCATAAGCCTGACTCCTCCGAACACCGGGGAGCTGTTTTTT. Residues: CAISLTPPNTGELFF.

The chain joins TRBV15 to TRBJ2-3; TRBD2 is a possible D gene (5 bases). CDR3 length: 15 residues. Germline V gives CDR1 LNHNV, CDR2 YYDKDF (reference sequence). With 8 bases removed from V and 4 bases from J, the gap between germline ends came to 19 bases. This chain's CDR3 is CATSASSEEADTQYF. For the CDR3, the DNA is TGTGCCACCTCGGCATCCAGCGAGGAGGCAGATACGCAGTATTTT.

The chain joins TRBV7-9 to TRBJ2-7; 9 nucleotides match TRBD2. The CDR3 sequence is 14 residues long. V gave up 5 bases and J gave up 5 bases; unmatched junction bases: 7. The V gene's germline CDR1 is SEHNR and CDR2 FQNEAQ (reference sequence). The CDR3 sequence is CASSPSRGGNEQYF. CDR3 sequence (DNA): TGTGCCAGCAGCCCTTCGCGGGGGGGGAACGAGCAGTACTTC.